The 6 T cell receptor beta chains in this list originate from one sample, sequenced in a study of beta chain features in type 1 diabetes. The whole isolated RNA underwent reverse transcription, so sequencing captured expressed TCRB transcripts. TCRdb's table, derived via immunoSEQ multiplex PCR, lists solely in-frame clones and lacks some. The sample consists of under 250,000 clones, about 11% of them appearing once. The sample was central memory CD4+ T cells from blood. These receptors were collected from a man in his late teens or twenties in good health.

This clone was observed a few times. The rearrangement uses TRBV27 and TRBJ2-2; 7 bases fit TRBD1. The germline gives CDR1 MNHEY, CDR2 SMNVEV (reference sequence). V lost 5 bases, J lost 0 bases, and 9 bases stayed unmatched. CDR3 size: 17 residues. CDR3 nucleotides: TGTGCCAGCAGTCCCCTCTGGGGGACAGCGAACACCGGGGAGCTGTTTTTT. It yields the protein CASSPLWGTANTGELFF.

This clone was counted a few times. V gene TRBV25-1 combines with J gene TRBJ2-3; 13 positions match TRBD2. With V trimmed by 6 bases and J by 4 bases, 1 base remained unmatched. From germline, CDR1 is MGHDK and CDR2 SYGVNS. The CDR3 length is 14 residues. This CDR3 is CASRLAGGPDTQYF. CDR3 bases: TGTGCCAGCAGACTAGCGGGAGGGCCAGATACGCAGTATTTT. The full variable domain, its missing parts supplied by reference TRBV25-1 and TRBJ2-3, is EADIYQTPRYLVIGTGKKITLECSQTMGHDKMYWYQQDPGMELHLIHYSYGVNSTEKGDLSSESTVSRIRTEHFPLTLESARPSHTSQYLCASRLAGGPDTQYFGPGTRLTVL.

CDR3 DNA: TGTGCCAGCAGAAACCGGGGCTCCCCCATCCCCTACAATGAGCAGTTCTTC. Protein sequence: CASRNRGSPIPYNEQFF. This chain joins TRBV7-9 and TRBJ2-1; TRBD1 or TRBD2 may be the D gene (5 bases each). The CDR3 totals 17 residues. V was pared by 6 bases and J by 2 bases, with 20 bases between. The germline V gene encodes CDR1 SEHNR and CDR2 FQNEAQ (reference sequence).

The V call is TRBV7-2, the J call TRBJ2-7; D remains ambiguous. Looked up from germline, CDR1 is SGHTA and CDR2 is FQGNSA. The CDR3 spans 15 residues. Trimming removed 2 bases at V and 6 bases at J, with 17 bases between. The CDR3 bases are TGTGCCAGCAGCTTATCGGAAGGGAACCCGCCCGAGCAGTACTTC. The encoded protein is CASSLSEGNPPEQYF.

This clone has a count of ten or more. CDR3 protein: CASSEITGGDNEQFF. The CDR3 nucleotides read TGTGCCAGCAGTGAAATTACAGGGGGGGACAATGAGCAGTTCTTC. The chain recombines TRBV2 with TRBJ2-1; D may be TRBD1 (8 bases). The CDR3 has 15 residues. Germline V lookup: CDR1 SNHLY, CDR2 FYNNEI. The V end lost 2 bases, the J end lost 5 bases, and 13 bases lay between the germline ends.

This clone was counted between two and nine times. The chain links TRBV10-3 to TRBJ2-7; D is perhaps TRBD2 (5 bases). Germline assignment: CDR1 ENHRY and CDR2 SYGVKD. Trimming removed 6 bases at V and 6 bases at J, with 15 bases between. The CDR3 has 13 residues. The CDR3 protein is CAISLGSWGEQYF. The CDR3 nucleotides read TGTGCCATCAGCCTGGGGAGTTGGGGCGAGCAGTACTTC.